The clone carrying this T cell receptor (beta chain) was seen a few times. Antigen unknown. These data come from a study of shared clonotypes between healthy human individuals. Study summary: The plates for each donor numbered three CD4 naive, three CD4 memory, two CD8 naive and one CD8 memory. General observations from the study: All-four-donor shared clonotypes had higher generation probabilities than non-shared clonotypes did.

Naivety among CD8 cells was defined by CD45RO negativity and positive CCR7 selection, thereby excluding terminally differentiated effector memory CD45RA+ cells. Measured with immunoSEQ multiplex PCR; TCRdb has only the in-frame clones, and not every one. The sample includes approximately 740,000 clones, 80% to 95% of them seen just once. The CDR3 is 12 amino acids. Germline CDR1 reads SQVTM; CDR2 reads ANQGSEA. The V gene lost 7 bases and the J gene lost 4 bases, with 11 bases spanning the gap. Sequencing was performed on naive CD8+ T cells sorted from blood. This chain joins TRBV29-1 and TRBJ2-1; D ambiguous. This TCR was recovered from a man under 40 in good health. The CDR3 loop is CSANDGYNEQFF. Written as DNA, the CDR3 is TGCAGCGCAAACGACGGGTACAATGAGCAGTTCTTC.